This T cell receptor beta chain was sequenced in a study of T cells in Graves' hyperthyroidism and ophthalmopathy. Overall study context: Peripheral blood sampling occurred at initial diagnosis, before any treatment.

Each person with ophthalmopathy scored at least 3 on the Clinical Activity Score, reached NOSPECS grade 4 or higher, and had been ill under 3 months. Diagnosis relied on clinical symptoms, serum thyroxine and TRAb, thyroid ultrasound and orbital computed tomography. What was amplified from RNA transcripts were TCR beta CDR3 regions. First-round RT-PCR of the TCR CDR3 relied on the HTBI primer set. TCRdb redid the calling of the multiplex PCR reads with MiXCR, one entry per CDR3 protein. The sample has hundreds of thousands of distinct CDR3 sequences, 14% to 15% seen once. V was pared by 3 bases and J by 9 bases, with 14 bases between. Looked up from germline, CDR1 is LNHNV and CDR2 is YYDKDF (reference sequence). The CDR3 contains 13 residues. This clonotype was recorded many times.

V usage is TRBV15 and J usage is TRBJ1-1, with no clear D. Sequences were obtained from blood. This clonotype was sampled from a woman between 40 and 50 years old with Graves' ophthalmopathy. This chain's CDR3 is CATSRELKMQAFF. The CDR3 DNA reads as TGTGCCACCAGCAGGGAACTCAAAATGCAAGCTTTCTTT.